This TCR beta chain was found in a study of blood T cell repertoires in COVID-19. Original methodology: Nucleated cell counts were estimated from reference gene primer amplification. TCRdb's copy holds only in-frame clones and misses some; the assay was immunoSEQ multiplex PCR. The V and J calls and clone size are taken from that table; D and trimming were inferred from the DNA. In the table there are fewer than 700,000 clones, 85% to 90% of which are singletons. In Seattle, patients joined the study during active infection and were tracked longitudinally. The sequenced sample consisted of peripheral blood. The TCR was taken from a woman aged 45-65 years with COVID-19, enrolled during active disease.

Written as DNA, the CDR3 is TGTGCCAGCAGCTCTTCTAGCGGGGGGTACACAGATACGCAGTATTTT. Protein: CASSSSSGGYTDTQYF. This chain links TRBV11-3 with TRBJ2-3; 11 bases agree with TRBD2. There are 16 residues in the CDR3. V shed 4 bases, J shed 2 bases, and the junction held 5 bases outside the gene matches. The germline gives CDR1 SGHNT, CDR2 YENEEA.